This TCR beta chain was found in a study of blood T cell repertoires in COVID-19. Germline values: CDR1 LGHNA, CDR2 YNFKEQ. The V gene end was trimmed by 4 bases and the J gene end by 4 bases; junction bases not matched to a gene: 6. The length of the CDR3 is 16 residues. TCRdb's copy holds only in-frame clones and misses some; the assay was immunoSEQ multiplex PCR. The table lists some 400,000 clones, 81% of them singletons, with over 0.95% in the top ten. The chain is built from TRBV4-2 and TRBJ2-3; 12 nucleotides agree with TRBD2. This TCR was sampled from a human donor with acute or convalescent COVID-19. The donor label of this sample is uncertain. The source material was peripheral blood. Here the CDR3 DNA reads TGTGCCAGCAGCCGGGAGACTAGCGGGGGCTCAGATACGCAGTATTTT. Translating it yields CASSRETSGGSDTQYF.